Listed below are T cell receptor beta chains from one sample, sequenced in a study of blood T cell repertoires in COVID-19. Repertoires were generated with immunoSEQ multiplex PCR, while TCRdb's copy carries only in-frame clones and drops some. The sample lists 140,000 to 150,000 clones; roughly 78% were seen once. The source material was PBMCs or T cells enriched from blood (not recorded which). The receptor source for this set is a woman aged 50 to 60 who had recovered from COVID-19. Both conserved end residues are part of each CDR3. A D gene is named only where the DNA matches it firmly. Rows may omit the clone size; those that give it use once, few, many or a size class.

D gene: -; J gene: TRBJ2-1; clone size: few; V gene: TRBV2; CDR3 DNA: TGTGCCAGTCCTAATGAGGGGGACTCCTACAATGAGCAGTTCTTC; CDR3 protein: CASPNEGDSYNEQFF
D gene: TRBD2; J gene: TRBJ2-5; clone size: -; V gene: TRBV5-1; CDR3 DNA: TGCGCCAGCAGCGCGCAGACTAGCGGGGAGACCCAGTACTTC; CDR3 protein: CASSAQTSGETQYF
D gene: -; J gene: TRBJ1-2; clone size: -; V gene: TRBV7-9; CDR3 DNA: TGTGCCAGCAGCTTAGCGGGGGCTGATTATGGCTACACCTTC; CDR3 protein: CASSLAGADYGYTF
D gene: -; J gene: TRBJ1-6; clone size: -; V gene: TRBV28; CDR3 DNA: TGTGCCAGCAGTTTACGGCAGGCTAATTCACCCCTCCACTTT; CDR3 protein: CASSLRQANSPLHF
D gene: -; J gene: TRBJ1-1; clone size: -; V gene: TRBV5-1; CDR3 DNA: TGCGCCAGCAGCCTTTTACAGGCCATGAACACTGAAGCTTTCTTT; CDR3 protein: CASSLLQAMNTEAFF
D gene: -; J gene: TRBJ2-7; clone size: -; V gene: TRBV2; CDR3 DNA: TGTGCCAGCAACCCTGGAGGGAGCTACGAGCAGTACTTC; CDR3 protein: CASNPGGSYEQYF
D gene: -; J gene: TRBJ1-5; clone size: -; V gene: TRBV18; CDR3 DNA: TGTGCCAGCTCACCAGAAAGGGGTCAGCCCCAGCATTTT; CDR3 protein: CASSPERGQPQHF
D gene: -; J gene: TRBJ2-4; clone size: -; V gene: TRBV11-2; CDR3 DNA: TGTGCCAGCAGCTTGGAGGTGGTAACCAAAAACATTCAGTACTTC; CDR3 protein: CASSLEVVTKNIQYF
D gene: -; J gene: TRBJ1-6; clone size: once; V gene: TRBV9; CDR3 DNA: TGTGCCAGCAGCGTAACTTTTAATAATTCACCCCTCCACTTT; CDR3 protein: CASSVTFNNSPLHF
D gene: -; J gene: TRBJ1-5; clone size: -; V gene: TRBV19; CDR3 DNA: TGTGCCAGTACCCCCGTGGGGGGGTTGTACAATCAGCCCCAGCATTTT; CDR3 protein: CASTPVGGLYNQPQHF
D gene: -; J gene: TRBJ1-1; clone size: -; V gene: TRBV7-2; CDR3 DNA: TGTGCCAGCAGCTTAGCGGGGACAAGAAACACTGAAGCTTTCTTT; CDR3 protein: CASSLAGTRNTEAFF
D gene: -; J gene: TRBJ1-6; clone size: -; V gene: TRBV28; CDR3 DNA: TGTGCCAGCATCGTAGGGGGAGGGTTGGGTTCACCCCTCCACTTT; CDR3 protein: CASIVGGGLGSPLHF
D gene: -; J gene: TRBJ2-3; clone size: -; V gene: TRBV5-6; CDR3 DNA: TGTGCCAGCAGCTGGGGCGGCAGGGGCACTGGGGATACGCAGTATTTT; CDR3 protein: CASSWGGRGTGDTQYF
D gene: -; J gene: TRBJ2-5; clone size: once; V gene: TRBV20-1; CDR3 DNA: TGCAGTGCCCCCTCTCTGCGGACCCAGTACTTC; CDR3 protein: CSAPSLRTQYF
D gene: -; J gene: TRBJ2-5; clone size: -; V gene: TRBV29-1; CDR3 DNA: TGCAGCGTTGGTCTTCTAAGGAGAGAGACCCAGTACTTC; CDR3 protein: CSVGLLRRETQYF
D gene: -; J gene: TRBJ2-7; clone size: -; V gene: TRBV18; CDR3 DNA: TGTGCCAGCTCACCAATCCAGGGGCGGGGGAGCTCCTACGAGCAGTACTTC; CDR3 protein: CASSPIQGRGSSYEQYF
D gene: -; J gene: TRBJ1-1; clone size: -; V gene: TRBV5-1; CDR3 DNA: TGCGCCAGCAGCTTGGTTAGGGGTGGGGGCAACACTGAAGCTTTCTTT; CDR3 protein: CASSLVRGGGNTEAFF
D gene: -; J gene: TRBJ1-1; clone size: -; V gene: TRBV19; CDR3 DNA: TGTGCCTGCCGGACAGACACTGAAGCTTTCTTT; CDR3 protein: CACRTDTEAFF
D gene: -; J gene: TRBJ2-5; clone size: -; V gene: TRBV11-2; CDR3 DNA: TGTGCCAGCAGCTTATCCCAGGAAGGGACCCAGTACTTC; CDR3 protein: CASSLSQEGTQYF
D gene: TRBD1; J gene: TRBJ1-6; clone size: once; V gene: TRBV5-1; CDR3 DNA: TGCGCCAGCAGCGCACAGGGGGCTAATTCACCCCTCCACTTT; CDR3 protein: CASSAQGANSPLHF
D gene: TRBD1; J gene: TRBJ2-2; clone size: -; V gene: TRBV4-2; CDR3 DNA: TGTGCCAGCAGCCATGAAAAGGGGACAGGGAGGAACACCGGGGAGCTGTTTTTT; CDR3 protein: CASSHEKGTGRNTGELFF
D gene: TRBD1; J gene: TRBJ2-3; clone size: once; V gene: TRBV7-6; CDR3 DNA: TGTGCCAGCAGCTTAGCGTGGACAGGGGTCCCAGATACGCAGTATTTT; CDR3 protein: CASSLAWTGVPDTQYF
D gene: -; J gene: TRBJ1-2; clone size: -; V gene: TRBV9; CDR3 DNA: TGTGCCAGCAGCCCCTACAGTGCGATTATCTCCTTC; CDR3 protein: CASSPYSAIISF
D gene: -; J gene: TRBJ1-2; clone size: -; V gene: TRBV28; CDR3 DNA: TGTGCCAGCAGTTTAAGACAGAACTATGGCTACACCTTC; CDR3 protein: CASSLRQNYGYTF
D gene: TRBD2; J gene: TRBJ2-1; clone size: once; V gene: TRBV3-1/TRBV3-2; CDR3 DNA: TGTGCCAGCAGCCAAGTACTAGCTAGCGGGGGATCCCGGCAGTTCTTC; CDR3 protein: CASSQVLASGGSRQFF
D gene: -; J gene: TRBJ2-6; clone size: -; V gene: TRBV19; CDR3 DNA: TGTGCCAGTAGTTCTTGGGGCTCTGGGACCAACGTCCTGACTTTC; CDR3 protein: CASSSWGSGTNVLTF
D gene: -; J gene: TRBJ1-6; clone size: -; V gene: TRBV6-4; CDR3 DNA: TGTGCCAGCAGTGCTCTACAGAATAATTCACCCCTCCACTTT; CDR3 protein: CASSALQNNSPLHF
D gene: TRBD1; J gene: TRBJ1-3; clone size: -; V gene: TRBV5-1; CDR3 DNA: TGCGCCAGCAGCTTGGGACAGGGTTACGGAAACACCATATATTTT; CDR3 protein: CASSLGQGYGNTIYF
D gene: -; J gene: TRBJ1-2; clone size: -; V gene: TRBV20-1; CDR3 DNA: TGCAGTGCTAGCCTGCGGGGGGGCTACACCTTC; CDR3 protein: CSASLRGGYTF
D gene: TRBD1; J gene: TRBJ1-1; clone size: -; V gene: TRBV7-6; CDR3 DNA: TGTGCCAGCAGCTTAGCACAGGGGGACAGTTGGAACACTGAAGCTTTCTTT; CDR3 protein: CASSLAQGDSWNTEAFF